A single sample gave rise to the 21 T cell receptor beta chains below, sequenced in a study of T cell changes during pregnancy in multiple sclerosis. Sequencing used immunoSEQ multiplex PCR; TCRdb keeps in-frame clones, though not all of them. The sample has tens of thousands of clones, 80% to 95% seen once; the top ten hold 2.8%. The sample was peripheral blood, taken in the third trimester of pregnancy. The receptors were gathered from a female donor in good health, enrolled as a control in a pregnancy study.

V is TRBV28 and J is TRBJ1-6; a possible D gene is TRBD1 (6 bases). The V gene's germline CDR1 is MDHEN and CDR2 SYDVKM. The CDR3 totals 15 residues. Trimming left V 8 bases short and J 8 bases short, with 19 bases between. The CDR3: CASENIDRQYSPLHF. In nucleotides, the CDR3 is TGTGCCAGCGAGAACATAGACAGGCAATATTCACCCCTCCACTTT. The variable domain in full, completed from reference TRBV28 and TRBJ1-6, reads DVKVTQSSRYLVKRTGEKVFLECVQDMDHENMFWYRQDPGLGLRLIYFSYDVKMKEKGDIPEGYSVSREKKERFSLILESASTNQTSMYLCASENIDRQYSPLHFGNGTRLTVT.

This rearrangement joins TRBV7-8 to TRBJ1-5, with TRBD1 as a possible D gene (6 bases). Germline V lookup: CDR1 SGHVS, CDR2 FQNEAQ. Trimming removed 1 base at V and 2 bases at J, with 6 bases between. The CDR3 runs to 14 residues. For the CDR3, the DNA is TGTGCCAGCAGCTTAGAGGGGGGCAATCAGCCCCAGCATTTT. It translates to CASSLEGGNQPQHF.

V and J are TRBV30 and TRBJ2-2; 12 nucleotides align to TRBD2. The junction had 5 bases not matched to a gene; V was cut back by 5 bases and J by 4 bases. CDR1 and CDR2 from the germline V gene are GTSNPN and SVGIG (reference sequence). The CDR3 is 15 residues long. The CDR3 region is CAWALAGGITGELFF. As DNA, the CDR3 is TGTGCCTGGGCCCTAGCGGGAGGGATCACCGGGGAGCTGTTTTTT. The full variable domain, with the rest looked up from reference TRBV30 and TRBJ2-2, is SQTIHQWPATLVQPVGSPLSLECTVEGTSNPNLYWYRQAAGRGLQLLFYSVGIGQISSEVPQNLSASRPQDRQFILSSKKLLLSDSGFYLCAWALAGGITGELFFGEGSRLTVL.

Here the CDR3 reads CASSLAGGTEAFF. The CDR3 nucleotides read TGTGCCAGCAGTTTAGCAGGGGGCACTGAAGCTTTCTTT. V is TRBV27 and J is TRBJ1-1, with 7 bases fitting TRBD1. CDR1 and CDR2 from the germline V gene are MNHEY and SMNVEV (reference sequence). The CDR3 covers 13 residues. Unmatched junction bases numbered 1, after V lost 2 bases and J lost 4 bases.

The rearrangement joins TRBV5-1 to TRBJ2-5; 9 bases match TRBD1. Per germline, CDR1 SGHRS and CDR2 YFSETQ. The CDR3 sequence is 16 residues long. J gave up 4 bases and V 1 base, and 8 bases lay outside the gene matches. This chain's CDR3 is CASSLFDRGSRETQYF. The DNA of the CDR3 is TGCGCCAGCAGCTTGTTTGACAGGGGGTCAAGAGAGACCCAGTACTTC.

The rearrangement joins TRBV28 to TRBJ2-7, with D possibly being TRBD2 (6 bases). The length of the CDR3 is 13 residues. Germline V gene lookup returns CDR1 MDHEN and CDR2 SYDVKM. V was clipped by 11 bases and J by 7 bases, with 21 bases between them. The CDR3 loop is CAGAGLAVREQYF. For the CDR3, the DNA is TGTGCCGGGGCGGGACTGGCTGTGAGGGAGCAGTACTTC. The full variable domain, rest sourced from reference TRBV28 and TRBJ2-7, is DVKVTQSSRYLVKRTGEKVFLECVQDMDHENMFWYRQDPGLGLRLIYFSYDVKMKEKGDIPEGYSVSREKKERFSLILESASTNQTSMYLCAGAGLAVREQYFGPGTRLTVT.

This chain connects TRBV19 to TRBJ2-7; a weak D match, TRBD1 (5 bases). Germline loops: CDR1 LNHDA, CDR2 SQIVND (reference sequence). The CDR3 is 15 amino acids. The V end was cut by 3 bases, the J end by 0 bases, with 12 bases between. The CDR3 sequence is CASSIAPTVSYEQYF. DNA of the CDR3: TGTGCCAGTAGTATTGCCCCGACAGTCTCCTACGAGCAGTACTTC.

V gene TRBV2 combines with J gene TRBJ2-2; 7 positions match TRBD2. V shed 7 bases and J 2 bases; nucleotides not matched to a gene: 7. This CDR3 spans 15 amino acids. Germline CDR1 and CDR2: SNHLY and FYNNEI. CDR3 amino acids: CASNWGGKNTGELFF. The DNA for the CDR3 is TGTGCCAGCAATTGGGGGGGAAAAAACACCGGGGAGCTGTTTTTT.

CDR3 in amino acids: CASSIYGGAGGYTF. The CDR3 DNA follows: TGTGCCAGCAGCATTTATGGGGGGGCGGGAGGCTACACCTTC. The rearrangement uses TRBV9 and TRBJ1-2; possible D gene TRBD1, 6 bases. The CDR3 length is 14 residues. V was cut by 4 bases and J by 8 bases, with 18 bases left in between. Germline V gene lookup returns CDR1 SGDLS and CDR2 YYNGEE.

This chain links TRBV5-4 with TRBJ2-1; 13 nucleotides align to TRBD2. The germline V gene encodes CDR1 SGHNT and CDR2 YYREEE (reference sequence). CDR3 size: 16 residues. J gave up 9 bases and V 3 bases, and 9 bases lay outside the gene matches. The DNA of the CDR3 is TGTGCCAGCAGCTCCGGGACTAGCGGGATAAGTGGTGAGCAGTTCTTC. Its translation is CASSSGTSGISGEQFF.

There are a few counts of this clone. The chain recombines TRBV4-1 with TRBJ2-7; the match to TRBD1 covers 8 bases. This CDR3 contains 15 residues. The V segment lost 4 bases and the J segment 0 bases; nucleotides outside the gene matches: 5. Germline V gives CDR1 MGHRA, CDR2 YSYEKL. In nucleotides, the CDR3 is TGCGCCAGCAGCCCACTCGGGACAGGCTCCTACGAGCAGTACTTC. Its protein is CASSPLGTGSYEQYF.

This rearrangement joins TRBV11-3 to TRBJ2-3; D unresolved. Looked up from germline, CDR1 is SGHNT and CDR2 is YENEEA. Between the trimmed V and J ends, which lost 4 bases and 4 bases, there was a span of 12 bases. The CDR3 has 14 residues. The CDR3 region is CASSSPVSSDTQYF. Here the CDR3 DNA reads TGTGCCAGCAGCTCCCCAGTCAGTTCAGATACGCAGTATTTT.

CDR3 DNA sequence: TGCAGCGTTGAGAGGGGGCCAGTTAATCTATCTCGGTATTTT. This translates into CSVERGPVNLSRYF. The V and J genes are TRBV29-1 and TRBJ2-3; TRBD1 agrees at 7 bases. From germline, CDR1 is SQVTM and CDR2 ANQGSEA. The CDR3 has 14 residues. J gave up 14 bases and V 3 bases, and 17 bases lay outside the gene matches.

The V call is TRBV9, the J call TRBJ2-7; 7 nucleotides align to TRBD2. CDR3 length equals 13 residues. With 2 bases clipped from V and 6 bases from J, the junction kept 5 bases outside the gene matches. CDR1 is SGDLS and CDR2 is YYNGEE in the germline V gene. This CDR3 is CASSVRRESEQYF. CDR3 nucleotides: TGTGCCAGCAGCGTCCGGCGGGAGTCCGAGCAGTACTTC.

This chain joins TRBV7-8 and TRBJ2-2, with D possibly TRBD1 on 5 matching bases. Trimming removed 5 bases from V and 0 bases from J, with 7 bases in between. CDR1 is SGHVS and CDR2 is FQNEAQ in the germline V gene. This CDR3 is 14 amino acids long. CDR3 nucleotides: TGTGCCAGCAGCGAACAGGCGAACACCGGGGAGCTGTTTTTT. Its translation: CASSEQANTGELFF. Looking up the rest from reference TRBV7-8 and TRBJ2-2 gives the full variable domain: GAGVSQSPRYKVAKRGQDVALRCDPISGHVSLFWYQQALGQGPEFLTYFQNEAQLDKSGLPSDRFFAERPEGSVSTLKIQRTQQEDSAVYLCASSEQANTGELFFGEGSRLTVL.

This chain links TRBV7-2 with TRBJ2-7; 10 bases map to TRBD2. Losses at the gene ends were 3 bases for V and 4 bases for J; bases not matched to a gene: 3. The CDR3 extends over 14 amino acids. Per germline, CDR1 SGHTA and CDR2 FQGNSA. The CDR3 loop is CASSFSGRWYEQYF. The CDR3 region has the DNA TGTGCCAGCAGCTTTAGCGGGAGGTGGTACGAGCAGTACTTC.

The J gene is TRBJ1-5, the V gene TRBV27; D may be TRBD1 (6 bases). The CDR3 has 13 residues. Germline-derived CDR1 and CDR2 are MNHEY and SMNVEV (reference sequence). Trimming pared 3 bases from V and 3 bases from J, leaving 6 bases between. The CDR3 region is CASSLGANQPQHF. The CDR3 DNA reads TGTGCCAGCAGTTTGGGGGCCAATCAGCCCCAGCATTTT.

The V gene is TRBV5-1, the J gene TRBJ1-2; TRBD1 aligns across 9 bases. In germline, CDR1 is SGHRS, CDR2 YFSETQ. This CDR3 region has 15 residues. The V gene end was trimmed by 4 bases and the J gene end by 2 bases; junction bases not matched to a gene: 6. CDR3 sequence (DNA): TGCGCCAGCAGCATGGGGGGGACAGGGAACTATGGCTACACCTTC. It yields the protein CASSMGGTGNYGYTF.

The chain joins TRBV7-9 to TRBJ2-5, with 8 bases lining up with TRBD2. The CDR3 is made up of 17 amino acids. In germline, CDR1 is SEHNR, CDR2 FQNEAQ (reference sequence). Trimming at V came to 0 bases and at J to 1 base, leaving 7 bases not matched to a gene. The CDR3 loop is CASSLAPGLAGQETQYF. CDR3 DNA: TGTGCCAGCAGCTTAGCGCCTGGTCTAGCGGGCCAAGAGACCCAGTACTTC.

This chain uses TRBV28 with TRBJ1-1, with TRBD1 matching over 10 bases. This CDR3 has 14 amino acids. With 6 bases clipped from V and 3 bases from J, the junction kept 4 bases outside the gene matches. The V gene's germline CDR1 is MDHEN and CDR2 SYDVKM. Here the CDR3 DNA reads TGTGCCAGCAGATCCGGACAGGGGGACACTGAAGCTTTCTTT. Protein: CASRSGQGDTEAFF.

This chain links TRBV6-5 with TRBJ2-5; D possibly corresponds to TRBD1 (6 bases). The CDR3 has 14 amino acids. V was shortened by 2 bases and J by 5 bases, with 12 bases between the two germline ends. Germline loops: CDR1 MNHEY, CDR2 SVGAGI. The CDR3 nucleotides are TGTGCCAGCAGTTACAGTGACAGGTGGGAGACCCAGTACTTC. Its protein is CASSYSDRWETQYF.